Described below is a single T cell receptor beta chain sequence and its context. This sample was taken from a study of technical replicates of blood from a few donors. The CDR3 runs to 14 residues. The germline V gene encodes CDR1 MNHEY and CDR2 SMNVEV (reference sequence). V dropped 5 bases and J dropped 4; count of bases not matched to a gene: 6. Repertoires were generated with immunoSEQ multiplex PCR, while TCRdb's copy carries only in-frame clones and drops some. The sample yields fewer than 90,000 clones, approximately 91% seen once. The chain employs TRBV27 and TRBJ1-2, with 8 bases lining up with TRBD1. Sequencing was done on a sample of T cells isolated from PBMCs. This clonotype was obtained from a human donor in good health. DNA of the CDR3: TGTGCCAGCAGTCCCGGACAGGGCCTCTATGGCTACACCTTC. Translation: CASSPGQGLYGYTF.